The rows below give T cell receptor beta chains drawn from one sample of a study of identical twins. TCRdb re-derived calls from the 5' RACE reads in MiXCR, one entry per CDR3 protein. The repertoire holds 750,000 to 950,000 distinct CDR3 sequences, with 10% to 15% as singletons. The same specimen was also included in a second study, on yellow fever vaccine responses in identical twins.

The sample consisted of PBMCs. The receptor set was obtained from a woman younger than 30 in good health. The CDR3 runs from the conserved cysteine through the conserved F or W. D genes are given only for firm matches. Some rows mark clone size as missing; the rest say once, few, many or name a class of expanded clone.

len: 13; abundance: .; j_gene: TRBJ1-1; d_gene: .; v_gene: TRBV3-1; CDR3aa: CASSQFGNTEAFF; CDR3nt: TGTGCCAGCAGCCAATTTGGGAACACTGAAGCTTTCTTT
len: 15; abundance: .; j_gene: TRBJ2-7; d_gene: TRBD1; v_gene: TRBV5-1; CDR3aa: CASSPTGQGSYEQYF; CDR3nt: TGCGCCAGCAGCCCGACAGGACAGGGCTCCTACGAGCAGTACTTC
len: 17; abundance: few; j_gene: TRBJ2-3; d_gene: TRBD2; v_gene: TRBV12-3/TRBV12-4; CDR3aa: CASSPPRGESETDTQYF; CDR3nt: TGTGCCAGCAGTCCTCCACGGGGGGAGTCTGAAACAGATACGCAGTATTTT
len: 13; abundance: few; j_gene: TRBJ2-7; d_gene: .; v_gene: TRBV6-6; CDR3aa: CASSRAGAGEQYF; CDR3nt: TGTGCCAGCAGTAGGGCAGGGGCTGGCGAGCAGTACTTC
len: 13; abundance: .; j_gene: TRBJ2-2; d_gene: .; v_gene: TRBV5-1; CDR3aa: CASLSSYTGELFF; CDR3nt: TGCGCCAGCTTGTCCTCCTACACCGGGGAGCTGTTTTTT
len: 14; abundance: few; j_gene: TRBJ2-1; d_gene: .; v_gene: TRBV3-1; CDR3aa: CASSPRGGRDEQFF; CDR3nt: TGTGCCAGCAGCCCGAGAGGGGGGAGGGATGAGCAGTTCTTC
len: 13; abundance: .; j_gene: TRBJ1-2; d_gene: .; v_gene: TRBV7-2; CDR3aa: CASSEVGPSGYTF; CDR3nt: TGTGCCAGCAGCGAAGTCGGCCCAAGTGGCTACACCTTC
len: 13; abundance: .; j_gene: TRBJ2-5; d_gene: TRBD2; v_gene: TRBV24-1; CDR3aa: CATISSGLRAQYF; CDR3nt: TGTGCCACCATCTCTAGCGGACTCCGGGCCCAGTACTTC
len: 14; abundance: few; j_gene: TRBJ1-2; d_gene: .; v_gene: TRBV29-1; CDR3aa: CSVEEWGAGYGYTF; CDR3nt: TGCAGCGTTGAAGAGTGGGGGGCTGGCTATGGCTACACCTTC
len: 13; abundance: few; j_gene: TRBJ2-1; d_gene: TRBD2; v_gene: TRBV29-1; CDR3aa: CSVISGSYNEQFF; CDR3nt: TGCAGCGTCATTAGCGGGAGCTACAATGAGCAGTTCTTC
len: 15; abundance: few; j_gene: TRBJ2-3; d_gene: .; v_gene: TRBV2; CDR3aa: CASSEGGTDTDTQYF; CDR3nt: TGTGCCAGCAGTGAAGGGGGGACGGACACAGATACGCAGTATTTT
len: 17; abundance: many; j_gene: TRBJ2-1; d_gene: .; v_gene: TRBV5-6; CDR3aa: CASSLGPSWTVYNEQFF; CDR3nt: TGTGCCAGCAGCTTGGGACCCTCGTGGACGGTCTACAATGAGCAGTTCTTC
len: 15; abundance: .; j_gene: TRBJ2-2; d_gene: .; v_gene: TRBV12-3/TRBV12-4; CDR3aa: CASTLGAGNTGELFF; CDR3nt: TGTGCCAGCACGCTGGGGGCGGGGAACACCGGGGAGCTGTTTTTT
len: 15; abundance: few; j_gene: TRBJ2-2; d_gene: .; v_gene: TRBV20-1; CDR3aa: CSARTAGRDTGELFF; CDR3nt: TGCAGTGCTAGGACGGCGGGAAGGGACACCGGGGAGCTGTTTTTT
len: 16; abundance: few; j_gene: TRBJ2-1; d_gene: TRBD2; v_gene: TRBV7-6; CDR3aa: CASSLDRGEGHYEQFF; CDR3nt: TGTGCCAGCAGCTTAGATCGGGGGGAGGGCCATTATGAGCAGTTCTTC
len: 16; abundance: few; j_gene: TRBJ2-1; d_gene: TRBD2; v_gene: TRBV28; CDR3aa: CASSLLTSGRDYEQFF; CDR3nt: TGTGCCAGCAGTTTATTGACTAGCGGGAGGGACTATGAGCAGTTCTTC
len: 17; abundance: few; j_gene: TRBJ2-2; d_gene: TRBD1; v_gene: TRBV7-3; CDR3aa: CASSPSPGTGNTGELFF; CDR3nt: TGTGCCAGCAGCCCGTCTCCCGGGACAGGGAACACCGGGGAGCTGTTTTTT
len: 15; abundance: many; j_gene: TRBJ2-3; d_gene: TRBD2; v_gene: TRBV12-3/TRBV12-4; CDR3aa: CASSLQRGYTDTQYF; CDR3nt: TGTGCCAGCAGTTTACAGCGGGGATACACAGATACGCAGTATTTT
len: 15; abundance: many; j_gene: TRBJ2-1; d_gene: TRBD2; v_gene: TRBV15; CDR3aa: CATSITSGGRREQFF; CDR3nt: TGTGCCACCAGCATAACTAGCGGGGGACGGCGTGAGCAGTTCTTC
len: 13; abundance: .; j_gene: TRBJ2-2; d_gene: .; v_gene: TRBV2; CDR3aa: CASSDWETGELFF; CDR3nt: TGTGCCAGCAGTGACTGGGAAACCGGGGAGCTGTTTTTT
len: 16; abundance: few; j_gene: TRBJ2-2; d_gene: .; v_gene: TRBV28; CDR3aa: CASSLSLGSQTGELFF; CDR3nt: TGTGCCAGCAGTTTATCCCTAGGCAGCCAGACCGGGGAGCTGTTTTTT
len: 14; abundance: .; j_gene: TRBJ2-1; d_gene: .; v_gene: TRBV20-1; CDR3aa: CSARDPGEYNEQFF; CDR3nt: TGCAGTGCTAGAGATCCGGGCGAGTACAATGAGCAGTTCTTC
len: 15; abundance: few; j_gene: TRBJ2-7; d_gene: TRBD1; v_gene: TRBV3-1; CDR3aa: CASSQATGTSYEQYF; CDR3nt: TGTGCCAGCAGCCAAGCGACAGGGACCTCCTACGAGCAGTACTTC
len: 11; abundance: .; j_gene: TRBJ2-1; d_gene: .; v_gene: TRBV19; CDR3aa: CASNMGGKQFF; CDR3nt: TGTGCCAGTAACATGGGGGGCAAGCAGTTCTTC
len: 14; abundance: few; j_gene: TRBJ2-3; d_gene: TRBD2; v_gene: TRBV10-3; CDR3aa: CAIGPGLAADTQYF; CDR3nt: TGTGCCATCGGCCCCGGACTAGCAGCAGATACGCAGTATTTT
len: 14; abundance: .; j_gene: TRBJ1-1; d_gene: .; v_gene: TRBV11-2; CDR3aa: CASSLEILGTEAFF; CDR3nt: TGTGCCAGCAGCTTAGAAATATTGGGCACTGAAGCTTTCTTT
len: 15; abundance: few; j_gene: TRBJ2-7; d_gene: TRBD1; v_gene: TRBV14; CDR3aa: CASSLWDRGTHEQYF; CDR3nt: TGTGCCAGCAGCCTCTGGGACAGGGGAACCCACGAGCAGTACTTC
len: 16; abundance: .; j_gene: TRBJ2-2; d_gene: TRBD2; v_gene: TRBV6-6; CDR3aa: CASRYEREGRAGELFF; CDR3nt: TGTGCCTCCCGGTATGAGCGGGAGGGAAGGGCCGGGGAGCTGTTTTTT
len: 14; abundance: many; j_gene: TRBJ2-2; d_gene: .; v_gene: TRBV5-1; CDR3aa: CASSELSNTGELFF; CDR3nt: TGCGCCAGCAGCGAGCTTTCCAACACCGGGGAGCTGTTTTTT
len: 16; abundance: once; j_gene: TRBJ2-1; d_gene: TRBD2; v_gene: TRBV19; CDR3aa: CASAGGSGIWGNEQFF; CDR3nt: TGTGCCAGTGCCGGGGGTAGCGGGATCTGGGGCAATGAGCAGTTCTTC
len: 12; abundance: .; j_gene: TRBJ1-2; d_gene: .; v_gene: TRBV12-3/TRBV12-4; CDR3aa: CASSLEGEGYTF; CDR3nt: TGTGCCAGCAGTTTAGAGGGCGAGGGCTACACCTTC
len: 15; abundance: many; j_gene: TRBJ1-1; d_gene: TRBD1; v_gene: TRBV5-1; CDR3aa: CASSNRKGQDTEAFF; CDR3nt: TGCGCCAGCAGCAACCGAAAGGGACAGGACACTGAAGCTTTCTTT
len: 11; abundance: many; j_gene: TRBJ2-5; d_gene: .; v_gene: TRBV5-1; CDR3aa: CASSRQETQYF; CDR3nt: TGTGCCAGCAGCCGCCAAGAGACCCAGTACTTC
len: 15; abundance: few; j_gene: TRBJ2-2; d_gene: TRBD1; v_gene: TRBV19; CDR3aa: CASTPDRGNTGELFF; CDR3nt: TGTGCCAGTACCCCAGACAGGGGGAACACCGGGGAGCTGTTTTTT
len: 16; abundance: many; j_gene: TRBJ2-1; d_gene: TRBD2; v_gene: TRBV6-1; CDR3aa: CASSPRSLAEYNEQFF; CDR3nt: TGTGCCAGCAGCCCCCGGAGCCTAGCGGAGTACAATGAGCAGTTCTTC
len: 15; abundance: few; j_gene: TRBJ2-3; d_gene: .; v_gene: TRBV7-6; CDR3aa: CASSLDQNAWDTQYF; CDR3nt: TGTGCCAGCAGCTTAGACCAGAATGCGTGGGATACGCAGTATTTT